These T cell receptor beta chains were read from a single sample in a study of CD8 T cells in Susac syndrome. From the immunoSEQ multiplex PCR reads, TCRdb called clonotypes with MiXCR, one entry per CDR3 protein. The sample has about 110,000 distinct CDR3 sequences; roughly 94% are singletons. The sample taken for sequencing was CD8+ T cells from PBMCs. These receptors were obtained from a human donor with Susac syndrome. Both conserved end residues are part of each CDR3. D genes are given only for firm matches. A row's size may be missing; if present it is once, few, many or a size class.

cdr3_aa | cdr3_nt | v_call | clone_size | j_call | d_call
CASSHPTRNTEAFF | TGCGCCAGCAGCCATCCGACCAGAAACACTGAAGCTTTCTTT | TRBV4-1 | NA | TRBJ1-1 | NA
CASAPWGGGQPQHF | TGTGCTAGTGCCCCCTGGGGTGGCGGTCAGCCCCAGCATTTT | TRBV12-5 | once | TRBJ1-5 | NA
CASSNSGVFETQYF | TGTGCCAGCAGCAATAGCGGGGTTTTCGAGACCCAGTACTTC | TRBV6-2/TRBV6-3 | once | TRBJ2-5 | TRBD2
CASSEVVGLAGELFF | TGTGCCAGCAGCGAAGTGGTCGGATTAGCCGGGGAGCTGTTTTTT | TRBV14 | NA | TRBJ2-2 | NA
CASTPGQTSGNTIYF | TGTGCCAGCACCCCGGGACAGACCTCTGGAAACACCATATATTTT | TRBV2 | NA | TRBJ1-3 | TRBD1
CSAKGSYEQYF | TGCAGTGCTAAGGGCTCCTACGAGCAGTACTTC | TRBV20-1 | NA | TRBJ2-7 | NA
CASSVGGARNEQFF | TGTGCCAGCAGCGTCGGGGGCGCCAGGAATGAGCAGTTCTTC | TRBV9 | NA | TRBJ2-1 | NA
CASRRAGTGHSSPLHF | TGTGCCAGCAGGAGGGCCGGGACAGGGCATAGTTCACCCCTCCACTTT | TRBV2 | NA | TRBJ1-6 | TRBD1
CASSLTSGGAFEQFF | TGTGCCAGCAGCTTGACTAGCGGGGGGGCCTTTGAGCAGTTCTTC | TRBV9 | NA | TRBJ2-1 | TRBD2
CASSAGTGNQPQHF | TGTGCCAGCAGCGCTGGGACAGGCAATCAGCCCCAGCATTTT | TRBV7-8 | NA | TRBJ1-5 | TRBD1
CASSSRDGRYEQYF | TGCGCCAGCAGCTCCCGGGACGGTCGCTACGAGCAGTACTTC | TRBV4-1 | NA | TRBJ2-7 | NA
CASSYSRNNEQFF | TGTGCCAGCAGTTACTCTCGCAACAATGAGCAGTTCTTC | TRBV6-2/TRBV6-3 | NA | TRBJ2-1 | NA
CASSSGDSSYNEQFF | TGCGCCAGCAGCTCAGGGGACAGCTCCTACAATGAGCAGTTCTTC | TRBV5-1 | once | TRBJ2-1 | TRBD1
CASSPPGAVYNEQFF | TGTGCCAGCAGCCCCCCAGGGGCGGTCTACAATGAGCAGTTCTTC | TRBV12-3/TRBV12-4 | NA | TRBJ2-1 | NA
CSGTVGNTGELFF | TGCAGCGGGACAGTCGGGAACACCGGGGAGCTGTTTTTT | TRBV29-1 | NA | TRBJ2-2 | NA
CASARGVGYEQYF | TGTGCCAGCGCAAGGGGAGTAGGTTACGAGCAGTACTTC | TRBV6-4 | NA | TRBJ2-7 | NA
CASSPTSGGRNSETQYF | TGTGCCAGCTCACCAACTAGCGGGGGCAGAAATTCAGAGACCCAGTACTTC | TRBV18 | NA | TRBJ2-5 | TRBD2
CSAREPDRVDYGYTF | TGCAGTGCTAGAGAACCGGACAGGGTCGACTATGGCTACACCTTC | TRBV20-1 | NA | TRBJ1-2 | TRBD1
CASSLLGSGTEAFF | TGTGCCAGCAGCTTGTTGGGTTCCGGAACTGAAGCTTTCTTT | TRBV5-6 | NA | TRBJ1-1 | NA
CASSSTYSYNEQFF | TGTGCCAGCAGCTCCACATACTCCTACAATGAGCAGTTCTTC | TRBV11-2 | NA | TRBJ2-1 | NA
CASRRYSYEQYF | TGCGCCAGCAGAAGATACTCCTACGAGCAGTACTTC | TRBV10-2 | NA | TRBJ2-7 | NA
CASSRRLQETQYF | TGTGCCAGCAGCCGCCGACTTCAAGAGACCCAGTACTTC | TRBV27 | NA | TRBJ2-5 | NA
CASSPFSGGYGSHNEQFF | TGTGCCAGCAGCCCCTTTTCGGGGGGGTACGGCTCCCACAATGAGCAGTTCTTC | TRBV7-6 | NA | TRBJ2-1 | TRBD2
CASTGPDKYTQYF | TGTGCCAGTACAGGACCTGACAAATATACGCAGTATTTT | TRBV19 | NA | TRBJ2-3 | NA
CSPVAMNTEAFF | TGCAGTCCCGTAGCCATGAACACTGAAGCTTTCTTT | TRBV20-1 | NA | TRBJ1-1 | NA
CASSQDRRNVGQETQYF | TGTGCCAGCAGCCAAGATCGTAGGAACGTAGGCCAAGAGACCCAGTACTTC | TRBV3-1 | NA | TRBJ2-5 | NA
CASSPTTGYSSWANVLTF | TGTGCCAGCAGCCCAACGACAGGGTATTCCTCGTGGGCCAACGTCCTGACTTTC | TRBV5-4 | NA | TRBJ2-6 | TRBD1
CASSLVGDYGYTF | TGCGCCAGCAGTCTGGTGGGGGACTATGGCTACACCTTC | TRBV5-1 | NA | TRBJ1-2 | NA
CASSYRVTGANVLTF | TGTGCCAGCAGCTACAGGGTGACAGGGGCCAACGTCCTGACTTTC | TRBV9 | NA | TRBJ2-6 | NA
CSAEDRDVDEKLFF | TGCAGTGCCGAGGACAGGGATGTGGATGAAAAACTGTTTTTT | TRBV20-1 | NA | TRBJ1-4 | TRBD1
CASPPRGLYNEQFF | TGTGCCAGCCCCCCCAGGGGCCTCTACAATGAGCAGTTCTTC | TRBV7-9 | once | TRBJ2-1 | NA
CASDGYWGRGKGLDYEQYF | TGCGCCAGCGACGGCTACTGGGGCAGAGGGAAGGGGCTCGACTACGAGCAGTACTTC | TRBV23-1 | NA | TRBJ2-7 | NA
CSVEDPDSGGSNTGELFF | TGCAGCGTTGAAGATCCGGATAGCGGGGGTTCGAACACCGGGGAGCTGTTTTTT | TRBV29-1 | NA | TRBJ2-2 | TRBD2
CASSNAGETATQYF | TGTGCCAGCAGCAACGCGGGGGAAACGGCGACCCAGTACTTC | TRBV2 | NA | TRBJ2-5 | TRBD2
CSARSRGRNTGELFF | TGCAGTGCTAGGTCCAGGGGGCGTAACACCGGGGAGCTGTTTTTT | TRBV20-1 | NA | TRBJ2-2 | TRBD1
CASSPPLGDPFSGNTIYF | TGTGCCAGCAGCCCCCCCTTGGGGGACCCCTTCTCTGGAAACACCATATATTTT | TRBV3-1 | NA | TRBJ1-3 | NA
CASSERDGYTF | TGTGCCAGCAGTGAAAGGGATGGCTACACCTTC | TRBV2 | NA | TRBJ1-2 | NA
CASSPQGGGINEQYF | TGTGCCAGCAGCCCCCAAGGCGGGGGGATAAACGAGCAGTACTTC | TRBV3-1 | NA | TRBJ2-7 | TRBD2
CASSLRGNLSYEQYF | TGTGCCAGCTCCCTCAGGGGAAACCTCTCCTACGAGCAGTACTTC | TRBV18 | NA | TRBJ2-7 | NA
CASSARPSTDTQYF | TGTGCCAGCAGTGCCCGACCGTCCACAGATACGCAGTATTTT | TRBV2 | NA | TRBJ2-3 | NA
CSARDQGGDTQYF | TGCAGTGCTAGAGATCAGGGTGGGGATACGCAGTATTTT | TRBV20-1 | NA | TRBJ2-3 | NA
CASSPGTGGSYNEQFF | TGTGCCAGCAGCCCCGGGACAGGGGGCTCCTACAATGAGCAGTTCTTC | TRBV7-9 | NA | TRBJ2-1 | TRBD1
CASSWLASVQETQYF | TGTGCCAGCAGCTGGCTTGCAAGCGTACAAGAGACCCAGTACTTC | TRBV5-6 | few | TRBJ2-5 | NA
CASSPAGYEQYF | TGTGCCAGCAGTCCCGCGGGCTACGAGCAGTACTTC | TRBV6-2/TRBV6-3 | NA | TRBJ2-7 | NA
CSARDGEMWYEQYF | TGCAGTGCTAGAGACGGTGAAATGTGGTACGAGCAGTACTTC | TRBV20-1 | NA | TRBJ2-7 | NA
CSARGTGGDYNEQFF | TGCAGTGCTAGAGGGACAGGGGGCGATTACAATGAGCAGTTCTTC | TRBV20-1 | NA | TRBJ2-1 | TRBD1
CASSRQAANYNEQFF | TGTGCCAGTAGCCGACAGGCCGCTAACTACAATGAGCAGTTCTTC | TRBV7-9 | NA | TRBJ2-1 | NA
CASSQEVFMNTEAFF | TGCGCCAGCAGCCAAGAAGTCTTCATGAACACTGAAGCTTTCTTT | TRBV4-1 | NA | TRBJ1-1 | NA
CSARTVGLWTEAFF | TGCAGTGCTCGTACGGTGGGCCTTTGGACTGAAGCTTTCTTT | TRBV20-1 | NA | TRBJ1-1 | NA
CASSSDRRETQYF | TGTGCCAGCAGTTCAGATAGGCGGGAGACCCAGTACTTC | TRBV5-5 | NA | TRBJ2-5 | NA
CASSKRGLYEQYF | TGTGCCAGCTCTAAGCGGGGGCTCTACGAGCAGTACTTC | TRBV7-2 | once | TRBJ2-7 | TRBD2
CASSFQPPGYEQYF | TGTGCCAGCAGTTTCCAGCCACCGGGCTACGAGCAGTACTTC | TRBV27 | NA | TRBJ2-7 | NA
CSVVTWGGTEAFF | TGCAGCGTTGTGACGTGGGGCGGCACTGAAGCTTTCTTT | TRBV29-1 | NA | TRBJ1-1 | NA
CASSFSGGAPDTQYF | TGTGCCAGCAGTTTCAGCGGGGGGGCGCCAGATACGCAGTATTTT | TRBV12-3/TRBV12-4 | NA | TRBJ2-3 | TRBD2
CASSPSGGVTDTQYF | TGTGCCAGCAGTCCTAGCGGGGGAGTGACGGATACGCAGTATTTT | TRBV7-9 | NA | TRBJ2-3 | TRBD2
CASSQESRADGYTF | TGCGCCAGCAGCCAAGAGTCCAGAGCGGATGGCTACACCTTC | TRBV4-1 | NA | TRBJ1-2 | NA